This T cell receptor beta chain was identified in a study of cytomegalovirus exposure and HLA in healthy donors (dated by TCRdb to between 2016 and 2019). Background for the entire study: An earlier analysis of roughly 570 of the donors reported 276 Gb of sequence data and 95 million to 120 million unique TCR beta sequences obtained from 150 million to 200 million T cells. An early release covering 550 to 700 HLA-typed donors comprised 250 to 350 gigabases of sequencing data and some 79 million unique TCR sequences. Among the approximately 400 genotyped donors, around 81% belonged to the genetic ancestry cluster associated with self-reported Caucasian donors. The study aimed to test whether signatures of past pathogen exposure could be identified by cataloging public T cell receptors. The T cell repertoires of some 670 subjects were profiled by immunosequencing and related to cytomegalovirus serostatus. In addition to the first cohort of around 670 subjects, a separate validation cohort of approximately 130 different subjects was used. To predict cytomegalovirus infection status, the study combined high-throughput TCR immunosequencing, statistical association of individual TCRs with disease status, and machine learning. In a later analysis, previously published TCR beta repertoires from 550 to 750 donors were re-analyzed and high-resolution HLA genotyping was added so that TCR occurrence patterns could be studied. Rather than drawing on any new phenotypic data, the later analysis identified candidate immune exposures from TCR beta sequences and the way those sequences occurred across donors. To decide whether each TCR beta V gene segment behaved as functional or pseudogenic, an earlier analysis of fewer than 750 of the donors relied on high-throughput TCR beta sequencing. Alongside the repertoire data, information on donor age, sex, ethnicity and CMV serostatus was compiled. In a later genetic analysis, genome-wide SNP genotypes for about three fifths of the roughly 670 donors were used, and that subset was treated as a discovery cohort. All discovery cohort repertoires had been generated on a single sequencing platform. Both class I and class II loci were covered by HLA typing, at four-digit resolution. The number of donors typed differed by locus, with roughly 620-630 for A, B, C, DRB1 and DQB1, around 500 for DQA1, 600 to 610 for DPA1, and 472 for DPB1. Five DR-DQ haplotypes were treated as single units for association and clustering because of strong linkage in the cohort. On average, around 200,000 unique TCR beta nucleotide sequences were sequenced per donor among some 430 genotyped donors of the cohort, with approximately 18% of those sequences being non-productive. The investigation overall reported the following: Broadly in line with IMGT annotations, most TCR beta V segments showed up in productive rearrangements about 90% or about 30% of the time in an earlier analysis of 587 of the donors. A later genetic analysis reported fewer N-insertions in productive TCRs among donors in an Asian-associated ancestry cluster than the approximately 700-donor mean. In a later genetic analysis, a missense DCLRE1C variant was associated with V-gene and J-gene trimming of TCR beta chains, and the association was replicated in an independent cohort. According to a later analysis, TCR association rates differed among HLA loci, with DRB1 alleles showing the most associated TCRs and HLA-C alleles showing the fewest. In this cohort, only TCR beta chains were sequenced, and detectable features were limited by the absence of alpha or paired-chain data. The authors suggested that the approach could potentially be extended to other disease states and immunological phenotypes. A few of the identified cytomegalovirus-associated TCR beta chains were confirmed in vitro to be specific for cytomegalovirus antigens. Fewer than 20 rarely observed V segments, including chromosome 9 orphons, were excluded from the earlier analysis of some 590 of the donors because counts were too low. A later analysis associated 16,951 TCR beta sequences with specific HLA alleles at a false discovery rate of 0.05. In a later analysis, HLA-associated TCR beta chains showed more clonal expansion and lower generation probabilities than non-associated chains that were equally common. Several of the top co-occurrence clusters appeared to be linked to parvovirus B19, influenza, CMV and Epstein-Barr virus, according to a later analysis. Cytomegalovirus status was reported to be diagnosed by the classifier with high specificity and sensitivity in both the original and validation cohorts. For the cohort, immune exposure information was limited to CMV serostatus. A cluster of highly shared sequence variants was judged likely to be a technical artifact of the sequencing pipeline. When HLA alleles, especially DR and DQ, strongly co-occurred, TCR associations were difficult to assign to individual alleles. The presence/absence analyses assumed that sequencing depth was roughly uniform across donors, and that assumption may not be true. Most CMV-associated TCR beta chains appeared to be HLA-restricted in a later analysis, and the HLA associations seemed to be driven largely by CMV exposure. Correlated functional status among segregating V segments might reflect linkage disequilibrium, but an unknown experimental factor could not be ruled out. A further reported finding was that TCR beta sequences accurately predicted the HLA-A and HLA-B alleles for most subjects in the first cohort. Some IMGT-functional V segments, including TRBV6-2 and TRBV6-3, could not be distinguished by the 87-base-pair reads and were therefore excluded. The study listed 150 to 200 TCR beta chains as associated with cytomegalovirus. Most TCR sequences were observed very rarely across donors, whereas some public TCRs were present in many individuals. Because some donors lacked HLA typing at each locus, the association tests relied only on the typed subset.

Concerning this clone: Its specific antigen is unknown. The input lacks base qualities; no much larger clone sits a single base away.

Libraries were built with the immunoSEQ multiplex PCR assay. For the multiplex PCR, a mixture combining 60 forward primers for TCR Vbeta segments and 13 reverse primers for TCR Jbeta segments was used. A multiplex PCR assay on genomic DNA amplified the CDR3 region of rearranged TCR beta genes. The Illumina HiSeq System was used to sequence the amplified TCR beta libraries as 87-base-pair reads. The original pipeline was this. In a later analysis, tens of millions of unique TCR beta chains were counted across the roughly 610 repertoires, and roughly 9.9 million of these chains were shared by at least two donors. A nearest-neighbor algorithm error-corrected the raw reads and collapsed the reads into unique sequences, merging closely related sequences to remove PCR and sequencing errors. V, D and J gene segments were assigned by aligning CDR3 sequences to IMGT reference sequences. For a sequence to be retained, at least a six-nucleotide match to both a V gene segment and a J gene segment was required. A rearrangement was called productive if the CDR3 had no stop codons and remained in frame with V and J, and every other rearrangement was called non-productive. Following IMGT convention, CDR3 was defined as the stretch from the second conserved V-encoded cysteine to the conserved J-encoded phenylalanine. In an earlier analysis of around 640 of the donors, sequences lacking an unambiguous match to a single V gene segment were excluded. An earlier analysis of about 600 of the donors called V segments functional above 56.7% productive rearrangements and segregating when the between-donor standard deviation exceeded 5%. A statistical classification framework was built to diagnose cytomegalovirus status from the catalog of TCR beta chain sequences. In a later analysis, TCR nucleotide sequences were compared against IMGT/GENE-DB human TR gene sequences so that V and J genes could be assigned. The TCRdist pipeline was used in a later analysis to assign CDR3 sequences and most-parsimonious VDJ recombination scenarios. In a later analysis, each TCR beta chain was defined by its CDR3 amino acid sequence together with its V-gene family, and reads lacking a unique V-gene family were excluded. In a later analysis, 500 to 700 highly shared, low-generation-probability nucleotide sequences were removed to address suspected cross-contamination and a sequencing artifact. A later analysis calculated a clonal expansion index for each public chain from normalized within-repertoire ranks of inferred template counts. In a later analysis, generation probabilities were computed using a VDJ recombination model fitted to out-of-frame rearrangements, and the results were checked against IGoR. In a later analysis, TCR-TCR, TCR-HLA and TCR-CMV co-occurrence was scored with hypergeometric tests, and a repertoire-size bias correction was applied to TCR pairs. A later analysis estimated false discovery rates by permuting HLA or CMV assignments 20 times. In a later analysis, co-occurring TCRs were grouped using DBSCAN, with TCRdist sequence similarity added in when clustering inside HLA-allele-positive subsets. For co-occurrence clustering, repertoires with fewer than 30,000 or more than 120,000 public chains were excluded, along with a handful of repertoires with anomalous nucleotide sharing. Imported from immuneACCESS, the table was reduced by TCRdb to in-frame sequences with V and J called. These copies leave out some clones; in studies compared against another copy, an unresolved V gene accounts for under half, and the cause of the remainder is not known. Clone size and V and J calls were adopted from that table, with D and trimming inferred from the DNA. This sample comprises roughly 140,000 clones, 75% to 90% of them detected only once. Less than 1.5% of the sample is in the top ten clones.

From the cysteine up to the phenylalanine, the CDR3 has a length of 16 residues. The only DNA kept is the CDR3, 48 bases in frame from the first base. CDR1 is given as MNHEY and CDR2 as SVGAGI, both from the germline V gene. Trimming takes 2 bases from V and 0 bases from J, and the germline ends sit 11 bases apart. In total, 600 or so healthy bone marrow donors made up the cohort. All cohort members were sampled while nominally healthy, although unrecorded immune exposures were likely present. The donor was CMV seronegative and was included in the group of 352 seronegative cohort members. Each donor provided a peripheral blood sample, and peripheral blood mononuclear cells were used for TCR beta sequencing. Genomic DNA was extracted from the blood cell samples with the Qiagen DNeasy Blood Extraction Kit.

The source of this sequence is a female donor in good health and CMV-seronegative. The rearrangement joined TRBV6-5 to TRBJ2-4; TRBD1 is possibly the D segment (5 matching bases). The specimen sequenced was PBMCs. The DNA sequence is given as TGTGCCAGCAGTTACGAGGCAGGGCTAGCCAAAAACATTCAGTACTTC. Its protein reads: CASSYEAGLAKNIQYF.